Here is one T cell receptor beta chain with its context. The target antigen is unknown. TRB was amplified by touch-down multiplex PCR, primer pools A and B combined. After re-calling the multiplex PCR reads, TCRdb lists one entry per CDR3 protein, DNA absent. The record lists 2,800 or so distinct CDR3 sequences, of which the ten most abundant hold roughly a tenth. About 39,000 genome equivalents of blood DNA were amplified for TRB. The CDR3 consists of 16 residues. Germline V lookup: CDR1 SQVTM, CDR2 ANQGSEA. These data originate in a study of T cell clusters in autoimmune cytopenias. Whole-study findings and limits: Primary autoimmune cytopenia patients appeared to lack physiological T cell clusters present in healthy donors.

Sequencing was done on a sample of peripheral blood. The receptor comes from a human donor with an autoimmune cytopenia or autoimmune hepatitis (not recorded which). The chain recombines TRBV29-1 with TRBJ2-3; TCRdb selects TRBD2, and the lack of DNA leaves this call unchecked. CDR3 amino acids: CSVGGTSGGRTDTQYF.